The 27 T cell receptor beta chains presented below share a single source sample, sequenced in a study of T cell responses to AZD1222 COVID-19 vaccine. Here immunoSEQ multiplex PCR was the method, and the copy in TCRdb shows in-frame clones only, minus some. The sample has more than 130,000 clones; 90% are singletons. The sample in question was peripheral blood, obtained on day 0 of AZD1222 vaccination. Every receptor here comes from an adult in good health.

V usage is TRBV7-8 and J usage is TRBJ1-1; TRBD1 might be the D (5 bases). CDR3 length: 14 amino acids. V was shortened by 6 bases and J by 1 base, with 12 bases between the two germline ends. Germline lookup yields CDR1 SGHVS and CDR2 FQNEAQ. The chain's CDR3 is CASSRTQRNTEAFF. Here the CDR3 DNA reads TGTGCCAGCAGTCGGACACAGCGGAACACTGAAGCTTTCTTT.

The chain uses TRBV7-2 and TRBJ2-7; 9 bases match TRBD1. Germline values: CDR1 SGHTA, CDR2 FQGNSA. J lost 3 bases, V lost 5 bases, and 11 bases had no gene match. CDR3 length equals 16 residues. The CDR3 DNA reads as TGTGCCAGCAGCGTCCCCGGGACAGGGTCGGGCTACGAGCAGTACTTC. It encodes CASSVPGTGSGYEQYF.

The chain joins TRBV2 to TRBJ1-5; D unclear. The CDR3 sequence is 15 residues long. Deletions cut 4 bases from V and 2 bases from J, with 12 bases between. The germline V gene has CDR1 SNHLY and CDR2 FYNNEI. DNA of the CDR3: TGTGCCAGCAGTGTCCGAGGGAACGGCAATCAGCCCCAGCATTTT. Its protein is CASSVRGNGNQPQHF.

About this clone itself: One end of the junction does not line up with germline, which may come from a read error. The DNA of the CDR3 is TGTGCCAGCAGTGAAGAGCCAAACGCATTGCACTTC. Its protein product is CASSEEPNALHF. V gene TRBV6-1 combines with J gene TRBJ2-7; D gene unclear. CDR1 MNHNS and CDR2 SASEGT come from the germline V gene. This CDR3 spans 12 amino acids.

The chain couples TRBV20-1 to TRBJ2-4; D unclear. This CDR3 contains 11 residues. Germline lookup yields CDR1 DFQATT and CDR2 SNEGSKA (reference sequence). Trimming left V 3 bases short and J 3 bases short, with 3 bases between. The CDR3 here is CSASFKNIQYF. CDR3 DNA sequence: TGCAGTGCTAGCTTCAAAAACATTCAGTACTTC.

The CDR3 coding sequence is TGTGCCAGCAGCCCCCAGCCCCCCGAGCAGTACTTC. Translating gives CASSPQPPEQYF. V is TRBV9 and J is TRBJ2-7; no definite D call. The germline V gene encodes CDR1 SGDLS and CDR2 YYNGEE. V gave up 4 bases and J gave up 6 bases, with 11 bases separating them. The CDR3 consists of 12 residues.

This clone was recorded only once. The gene calls are TRBV19 and TRBJ1-6; D remains ambiguous. This CDR3 has 15 residues. Germline V gene data show CDR1 as LNHDA and CDR2 as SQIVND (reference sequence). With 2 bases removed from V and 7 bases from J, the gap between germline ends came to 12 bases. CDR3 coding DNA: TGTGCCAGTAGTATAAGGCAAGAAAGGAATTCACCCCTCCACTTT. Amino acids: CASSIRQERNSPLHF.

The CDR3 spells CASSQGSNYGYTF. CDR3 coding DNA: TGTGCCAGCAGCCAGGGGTCTAACTATGGCTACACCTTC. The genes are TRBV3-1 (or the pseudogene TRBV3-2) and TRBJ1-2; no definite D call. Per germline, CDR1 LGHDT and CDR2 YNNKEL (reference sequence). The CDR3 has 13 residues. V lost 3 bases and J lost 0, with 5 bases in between.

The chain is built from TRBV5-1 and TRBJ2-1; D might be TRBD1 (5 bases). The CDR3 totals 15 residues. Germline CDR1 and CDR2: SGHRS and YFSETQ. Trimming removed 0 bases from V and 4 bases from J, with 11 bases in between. CDR3 in DNA: TGCGCCAGCAGCTTGGCCAGGGCCGCTTACAATGAGCAGTTCTTC. This encodes CASSLARAAYNEQFF.

The V and J genes are TRBV20-1 and TRBJ2-7, with no clear D. CDR1 is DFQATT and CDR2 is SNEGSKA in the germline V gene (reference sequence). The CDR3 totals 14 residues. V was pared by 3 bases and J by 2 bases, with 14 bases between. DNA of the CDR3: TGCAGTGCTAGTGGCCTTACGTCAACCTACGAGCAGTACTTC. Protein: CSASGLTSTYEQYF.

The chain employs TRBV7-2 and TRBJ1-1; D not resolved. Trimming took off 5 bases at V and 7 bases at J, with 20 bases between the two ends. The CDR3 spans 15 residues. Germline V gene sequence: CDR1 SGHTA, CDR2 FQGNSA. CDR3 nucleotides: TGTGCCAGCAGCACCCCCCGGCGGGATCGGAGTGAAGCTTTCTTT. The encoded protein is CASSTPRRDRSEAFF.

The chain uses TRBV7-3 and TRBJ1-6; no clear D. The CDR3 sequence is 13 residues long. V was pared by 2 bases and J by 10 bases, with 9 bases between. Germline lookup yields CDR1 SGHTA and CDR2 FQGTGA. The CDR3 sequence: CASSLGLGSPLHF. As DNA, the CDR3 is TGTGCCAGCAGCTTAGGGTTGGGATCACCCCTCCACTTT.

The chain links TRBV12-3 or TRBV12-4 to TRBJ1-2; no firm D call. The CDR3 is 13 amino acids. Trimming shortened V by 5 bases and J by 4 bases, and 11 bases separated the two germline ends. For the CDR3, the DNA is TGTGCCAGCAGTCTCCGCCCGGGCTATGGCTACACCTTC. It yields the protein CASSLRPGYGYTF.

V usage is TRBV5-4 and J usage is TRBJ2-5, with D unresolved. CDR3 length equals 15 residues. Trimming took 4 bases from V and 1 from J, leaving 14 bases between them. The germline CDR1 and CDR2 sequences are SGHNT and YYREEE (reference sequence). The CDR3 region is CASSHVQKLQETQYF. The CDR3 nucleotides read TGTGCCAGCAGCCACGTCCAGAAACTCCAAGAGACCCAGTACTTC.

This clone was detected once. The chain recombines TRBV4-2 with TRBJ2-2, with D maybe TRBD2 (5 bases). CDR3 length: 15 amino acids. V was trimmed by 4 bases and J by 1 base, leaving 10 bases between them. Germline V gene data show CDR1 as LGHNA and CDR2 as YNFKEQ. The CDR3 reads CASSPFAGNTGELFF. CDR3 DNA: TGTGCCAGCAGCCCGTTTGCGGGGAACACCGGGGAGCTGTTTTTT.

The CDR3 coding sequence is TGCAGTGCTATGGACAGGGAAAAACTGTTTTTT. Protein product: CSAMDREKLFF. The chain uses TRBV20-1 and TRBJ1-4; 7 positions agree with TRBD1. With V trimmed by 4 bases and J by 8 bases, 1 base remained unmatched. The germline gives CDR1 DFQATT, CDR2 SNEGSKA (reference sequence). This CDR3 spans 11 amino acids.

V and J are TRBV27 and TRBJ1-5; D gene uncertain. Trimming shortened V by 3 bases and J by 2 bases, and 8 bases separated the two germline ends. The germline CDR1 and CDR2 sequences are MNHEY and SMNVEV (reference sequence). This CDR3 is built from 14 residues. The CDR3 coding sequence is TGTGCCAGCAGTTTGGGAGGAGGCAATCAGCCCCAGCATTTT. This encodes CASSLGGGNQPQHF.

The chain couples TRBV5-1 to TRBJ2-7; D possibly corresponds to TRBD2 (7 bases). The CDR3 is 17 residues long. Germline CDR1 reads SGHRS; CDR2 reads YFSETQ. V was cut by 1 base and J by 0 bases, with 17 bases left in between. The chain's CDR3 is CASSLTGWAGDSYEQYF. In DNA, the CDR3 is TGCGCCAGCAGCTTGACAGGGTGGGCGGGGGACTCCTACGAGCAGTACTTC.

The chain carries TRBV2 and TRBJ1-2, with D hard to call. The V gene lost 6 bases and the J gene lost 4 bases, with 12 bases spanning the gap. The CDR3 is 13 amino acids. CDR1 is SNHLY and CDR2 is FYNNEI in the germline V gene. In DNA form, the CDR3 reads TGTGCCAGCAGAATAACCGGAGGCTATGGCTACACCTTC. The encoded protein is CASRITGGYGYTF.

The chain employs TRBV3-1 (or the pseudogene TRBV3-2) and TRBJ1-5; D is unresolved. The germline CDR1 and CDR2 sequences are LGHDT and YNNKEL (reference sequence). CDR3 length: 18 residues. V was trimmed by 0 bases and J by 2 bases, leaving 17 bases between them. For the CDR3, the DNA is TGTGCCAGCAGCCAAGATCCCCCCACGCGGCCGGGCAATCAGCCCCAGCATTTT. Translating it yields CASSQDPPTRPGNQPQHF.

This clone came up a few times. The chain's CDR3 is CASSVGTDRPQEQYF. The DNA of the CDR3 is TGTGCCAGCAGTGTAGGGACAGATCGGCCCCAGGAGCAGTACTTC. J is TRBJ2-7 and V is TRBV27, with 7 bases identical to TRBD1. CDR3 length: 15 residues. Per the germline V gene, CDR1 is MNHEY and CDR2 is SMNVEV (reference sequence). Unmatched junction bases numbered 14, after V lost 5 bases and J lost 7 bases.

The rearrangement links TRBV27 to TRBJ1-2, with D unclear. Germline CDR1 MNHEY, CDR2 SMNVEV (reference sequence). The CDR3 is made up of 17 amino acids. Trimming removed 4 bases at V and 7 bases at J, with 25 bases between. In DNA, the CDR3 is TGTGCCAGCAGTTCCCCCTCTACACTCCCTTTCCGGCGTGGCTACACCTTC. Its protein product is CASSSPSTLPFRRGYTF.

CDR3 loop: CAISDPLLAGEETQYF. Here the CDR3 DNA reads TGTGCCATCAGTGACCCCCTTCTAGCGGGAGAAGAGACCCAGTACTTC. The chain links TRBV10-3 to TRBJ2-5; 10 positions agree with TRBD2. V gave up 3 bases and J gave up 3 bases; unmatched junction bases: 7. Germline CDR1 reads ENHRY; CDR2 reads SYGVKD. This CDR3 has 16 residues.

CDR3 coding DNA: TGTGCCAGCAGGCTAGACGGACTAGCGGGAGGCTACGAGCAGTACTTC. Its translation: CASRLDGLAGGYEQYF. V gene TRBV11-2 combines with J gene TRBJ2-7, with TRBD2 matching 14 bases. This CDR3 spans 16 amino acids. The V gene end was trimmed by 6 bases and the J gene end by 3 bases; junction bases not matched to a gene: 7. The germline V gene encodes CDR1 SGHAT and CDR2 FQNNGV.

The chain links TRBV11-1 to TRBJ1-4; TRBD1 aligns across 9 bases. This CDR3 has 14 residues. J was trimmed by 5 bases and V by 8 bases; bases with no gene match: 6. Germline assignment: CDR1 SGHAT and CDR2 FQDESV (reference sequence). CDR3 sequence (DNA): TGTGCCAGCGCACAGGGGGCCTTAAATGAAAAACTGTTTTTT. It encodes CASAQGALNEKLFF.

The rearrangement links TRBV15 to TRBJ1-5; the D gene is possibly TRBD1 (5 bases). V was trimmed by 0 bases and J by 2 bases, leaving 8 bases between them. Germline values: CDR1 LNHNV, CDR2 YYDKDF (reference sequence). CDR3 size: 15 residues. As DNA, the CDR3 is TGTGCCACCAGCAGAGATCTGGGGCGCAATCAGCCCCAGCATTTT. Its translation is CATSRDLGRNQPQHF.

The chain recombines TRBV6-5 with TRBJ2-5, with D possibly being TRBD2 (6 bases). The CDR3 totals 14 residues. Germline CDR1 and CDR2: MNHEY and SVGAGI. The V gene lost 6 bases and the J gene lost 4 bases, with 15 bases spanning the gap. This chain's CDR3 is CASSRVGGRETQYF. DNA for the CDR3: TGTGCCAGCAGCCGAGTGGGGGGTAGAGAGACCCAGTACTTC.